Listed here is a single TCR beta chain. This clonotype was seen a handful of times. It has no known antigen specificity. There are no base qualities to consult, and no much larger clone falls within one base. Sequencing relied on an Illumina HiSeq 2500. TCR beta libraries were prepared by quantitative 5'-RACE with molecular barcodes. Per the source publication's procedure: To identify disease-linked TCR variants, a new computational method was used, one built on a probabilistic model of VDJ rearrangement. The public reads were quality trimmed at Q25 with fastp and then assembled into clones with MiXCR by TCRdb, keeping productive beta chains. Each record represents a unique CDR3 protein, reported with the most common genes and DNA among its rows. The V and J calls and clone size come from TCRdb's table, not from the authors' own analysis. This sample holds 650,000 to 800,000 distinct CDR3 sequences; about 20% were observed only once. The ten largest clones capture over 15% of the sample.

The sample belongs to a study of CD8 T cells in ankylosing spondylitis (dated by TCRdb to between 2016 and 2019). Turning to the overall study: T cell receptor beta repertoires were profiled in healthy donors and ankylosing spondylitis patients so that disease-linked TCR variants could be found. Peripheral blood was sampled, and synovial fluid was additionally collected from ankylosing spondylitis patients. The full study cohort comprised 25 ankylosing spondylitis patients and 110 or so healthy donors. Findings and caveats that apply to the study as a whole: Some of the motif variants had been reported before in the synovial fluid and blood of reactive arthritis patients, a finding that suggests common disease-initiation mechanisms. A TCR beta motif made up of several highly homologous amino acid variants appeared to be characteristic of blood from ankylosing spondylitis patients. The disease-linked clones had a CD8+ phenotype and were found at relatively low frequencies in peripheral blood. The disease-linked clones were reported to be significantly enriched in matched synovial fluid samples from ankylosing spondylitis patients.

CDR1 and CDR2 are drawn from the germline V gene: SGHRS, YFSETQ. V and J are truncated by 4 bases and 5 bases respectively, leaving an intervening sequence of 12 bases. The CDR3 has 13 amino acids, counting the end cysteine and phenylalanine. Only the CDR3 region is kept as DNA, spanning 39 bases read in frame from base 1. The rearranged segments are TRBV5-1 and TRBJ1-1, with the D segment identity uncertain. The sequence derives from a male donor with ankylosing spondylitis. Sequences were obtained from blood, either unsorted or a sorted T cell fraction (not recorded which). The CDR3 protein sequence reads: CASSQNLGTEAFF. The DNA is as follows: TGCGCCAGCAGCCAAAACCTAGGGACTGAAGCTTTCTTT.